The 12 T cell receptor beta chains listed next were all sequenced from one sample in a study of blood T cells in healthy people across ages. A sample-barcoded 5' primer and a J-beta primer mix were used in a second PCR of roughly 7 to 11 cycles. TCRdb fed the 5' RACE reads into MiXCR, producing one record per CDR3 protein. Of some 1.5 million distinct CDR3 sequences detected, roughly 30% appear once; the ten largest clones hold about 8%. Material: blood. The receptors come from a woman aged 25 to 39 in good health.

Many counts were recorded for this clonotype. The chain carries TRBV7-9 and TRBJ2-1; 7 nucleotides match TRBD2. This CDR3 spans 15 amino acids. Per the germline V gene, CDR1 is SEHNR and CDR2 is FQNEAQ (reference sequence). Trimming cost V 5 bases and J 9 bases; bases outside gene matches: 13. CDR3: CASSPLAAPFSEQFF. The CDR3 DNA follows: TGTGCCAGCAGCCCTCTAGCGGCTCCGTTTTCTGAGCAGTTCTTC.

This clonotype has only a few counts. Here the CDR3 reads CASSQDTQVGYGYTF. CDR3 coding DNA: TGCGCCAGCAGCCAAGATACGCAGGTCGGGTATGGCTACACCTTC. This chain links TRBV4-1 with TRBJ1-2; unclear D gene. The CDR3 length is 15 residues. Germline assignment: CDR1 MGHRA and CDR2 YSYEKL. V gave up 0 bases and J gave up 5 bases, with 13 bases separating them.

The chain carries TRBV10-1 and TRBJ2-2; 7 bases align to TRBD1. Trimming cost V 6 bases and J 4 bases; bases outside gene matches: 11. Germline CDR1 and CDR2: WNHNN and SYGVQD (reference sequence). CDR3 length: 16 amino acids. CDR3 sequence (DNA): TGCGCCAGCAGCCATTCGGCCAGGGGGTTCACCGGGGAGCTGTTTTTT. The encoded protein is CASSHSARGFTGELFF.

The count of this clonotype is one. The chain has TRBV7-8 and TRBJ2-7, with D tentatively TRBD1 or TRBD2 (6 bases each). Germline CDR1 reads SGHVS; CDR2 reads FQNEAQ. CDR3 length: 16 amino acids. V was pared by 0 bases and J by 3 bases, with 15 bases between. The DNA of the CDR3 is TGTGCCAGCAGCTTAGCGCTTTTTGAGGGGGGCTACGAGCAGTACTTC. It specifies CASSLALFEGGYEQYF.

This clonotype was recorded a few times. This chain links TRBV5-4 with TRBJ2-1, with 8 bases that match TRBD2. With 2 bases clipped from V and 5 bases from J, the junction kept 3 bases outside the gene matches. Germline V gives CDR1 SGHNT, CDR2 YYREEE (reference sequence). The CDR3 is made up of 14 amino acids. DNA of the CDR3: TGTGCCAGCAGCTTTGCGGGGGGCGACAATGAGCAGTTCTTC. Translation: CASSFAGGDNEQFF.

This clonotype came up a few times. The chain uses TRBV3-1 and TRBJ1-2; D is perhaps TRBD1 (5 bases). The CDR3 is made up of 15 amino acids. The V gene lost 0 bases and the J gene lost 3 bases, with 11 bases spanning the gap. Germline CDR1 LGHDT, CDR2 YNNKEL (reference sequence). CDR3 region: CASSQDGDLHYGYTF. The DNA for the CDR3 is TGTGCCAGCAGCCAAGATGGGGACTTACACTATGGCTACACCTTC.

V and J are TRBV15 and TRBJ1-5; no firm D call. Trimming pared 5 bases from V and 3 bases from J, leaving 8 bases between. Germline V lookup: CDR1 LNHNV, CDR2 YYDKDF (reference sequence). The CDR3 has 13 amino acids. The CDR3 sequence is CATSVSYNQPQHF. The DNA of the CDR3 is TGTGCCACCAGCGTTTCCTACAATCAGCCCCAGCATTTT.

To note about this clonotype: This clone may be a read error of a much larger clone one base away. The chain employs TRBV7-6 and TRBJ2-1; D gene uncertain. Between the trimmed V and J ends, which lost 1 base and 9 bases, there was a span of 10 bases. The CDR3 consists of 13 residues. Germline V gene sequence: CDR1 SGHVS, CDR2 FNYEAQ. In nucleotides, the CDR3 is TGTGCCAGCAGCTTAGGAGGCGCTATTGAGCAGTTCTTC. Protein product: CASSLGGAIEQFF.

To note about this clonotype: A read error is likely, as this CDR3 ends without the conserved phenylalanine or tryptophan. The chain is built from TRBV20-1 and TRBJ2-1; TRBD2 agrees at 11 bases. The CDR3 extends over 16 amino acids. With 3 bases clipped from V and 6 bases from J, the junction kept 10 bases outside the gene matches. Germline V gene lookup returns CDR1 DFQATT and CDR2 SNEGSKA (reference sequence). The CDR3 DNA reads TGCAGTGCTAGTCACCCTAGCGGGGGGAAGGTCAATGAGCAGTTCGTC. This sequence encodes CSASHPSGGKVNEQFV.

The chain recombines TRBV3-1 with TRBJ1-6, with 9 bases aligning to TRBD1. J lost 8 bases, V lost 5 bases, and 4 bases had no gene match. The length of the CDR3 is 14 residues. The V gene's germline CDR1 is LGHDT and CDR2 YNNKEL (reference sequence). For the CDR3, the DNA is TGTGCCAGCAGCAACCGGGACAGGGATTCACCCCTCCACTTT. It encodes CASSNRDRDSPLHF.

The sample holds a few counts of this clonotype. This chain joins TRBV6-5 and TRBJ2-1; D may be TRBD2 (5 bases). From germline, CDR1 is MNHEY and CDR2 SVGAGI. The CDR3 spans 15 residues. V gave up 4 bases and J gave up 0 bases, with 10 bases separating them. In nucleotides, the CDR3 is TGTGCCAGCAGTTCTAGCATCAGCTCCTACAATGAGCAGTTCTTC. This gives the protein CASSSSISSYNEQFF.

A word on this clonotype: A read error is likely, as this CDR3 ends without the conserved phenylalanine or tryptophan. The V and J genes are TRBV4-1 and TRBJ1-6, with TRBD1 matching over 9 bases. Germline V gene data show CDR1 as MGHRA and CDR2 as YSYEKL. The trim removed 3 bases at V and 9 bases at J, leaving 6 bases unmatched. CDR3 length equals 15 residues. DNA for the CDR3: TGCGCCAGCAGCCACTACGGGACAGGGTTTTCACCCCTCCACTCT. It yields the protein CASSHYGTGFSPLHS.